This TCR beta chain is drawn from a study of cytomegalovirus exposure and HLA in healthy donors. V dropped 7 bases and J dropped 0 bases, with 9 bases sitting between them. The germline gives CDR1 MGHDK, CDR2 SYGVNS. This CDR3 comprises 13 residues. The primer mix had 60 Vbeta and 13 Jbeta primers. Generated by immunoSEQ multiplex PCR, the TCRdb table keeps only in-frame clones and is missing some. The sample yields some 140,000 clones, 85% to 90% seen once. The rearrangement joins TRBV25-1 to TRBJ1-1; D not resolved. The receptor comes from a woman aged 30 to 39 in good health and CMV-seropositive. The sequencing sample was made of PBMCs. The CDR3 is CASKEGLNTEAFF. CDR3 nucleotides: TGTGCCAGCAAGGAGGGATTGAACACTGAAGCTTTCTTT.